These T cell receptor beta chains were read from a single sample in a study of identical twins. Via MiXCR, TCRdb re-called the 5' RACE reads, giving one row per CDR3 protein. The table has about 900,000 distinct CDR3 sequences, 12% seen once. These sequences were also reported in another study, on yellow fever vaccine responses in identical twins.

The sample comprised PBMCs. These receptors all come from a woman under 30 in good health. Each CDR3 is given with its conserved first and last residue. The D gene is left open where the match is weak. Clone sizes are given selectively: once, few, many, or a class where the clone is expanded.

>NA|TRBV20-1|NA|TRBJ2-5
TGCAGTGCTAGTAGTCCCAACGCAGCAGAGACCCAGTACTTC
CSASSPNAAETQYF
>NA|TRBV27|NA|TRBJ2-2
TGTGCCGCACAGGGCGCGAACACCGGGGAGCTGTTTTTT
CAAQGANTGELFF
>TRBD2|TRBV10-3|NA|TRBJ2-2
TGTGCCATCAGTGATCCGGTCGGGAGGGCGAACACCGGGGAGCTGTTTTTT
CAISDPVGRANTGELFF
>NA|TRBV20-1|NA|TRBJ2-5
TGCAGTGCTAGGGGGCTCGTACAAGAGACCCAGTACTTC
CSARGLVQETQYF
>NA|TRBV5-6|few|TRBJ2-3
TGTGCCAGCAGCTACCGGGACTTAGATCAAGATACGCAGTATTTT
CASSYRDLDQDTQYF
>NA|TRBV5-6|many|TRBJ1-2
TGTGCCAGCAGCTTGACCCCGGCGGGTAACTATGGCTACACCTTC
CASSLTPAGNYGYTF
>TRBD2|TRBV20-1|NA|TRBJ2-1
TGCAGTGCAGCCACTAGCGGGGGGATTTACAATGAGCAGTTCTTC
CSAATSGGIYNEQFF
>NA|TRBV12-3/TRBV12-4|many|TRBJ2-7
TGTGCCAGCAGTTTAGTCATGCGCGAGCAGTACTTC
CASSLVMREQYF
>TRBD2|TRBV20-1|NA|TRBJ2-1
TGCAGTGCTCCTCTAGCGGCCTTCTACAATGAGCAGTTCTTC
CSAPLAAFYNEQFF
>NA|TRBV20-1|few|TRBJ2-3
TGCAGTGCTCGACTCCCACCGGGCCCAGATACGCAGTATTTT
CSARLPPGPDTQYF
>NA|TRBV9|few|TRBJ2-7
TGTGCCAGCAGCCCTAATACGGTACACGAGCAGTACTTC
CASSPNTVHEQYF
>NA|TRBV4-2|few|TRBJ1-6
TGTGCCAGCAGCCAAGAGGGTACATATAATTCACCCCTCCACTTT
CASSQEGTYNSPLHF
>NA|TRBV20-1|NA|TRBJ2-3
TGCAGTGCAAGGACCCCCTACACAGATACGCAGTATTTT
CSARTPYTDTQYF
>TRBD1|TRBV6-5|many|TRBJ2-1
TGTGCCAGCAGTTACGGGACAGGGGCCTACAATGAGCAGTTCTTC
CASSYGTGAYNEQFF
>NA|TRBV12-3/TRBV12-4|once|TRBJ2-3
TGTGCCGTAACGGGGGTCGGAAACACAGATACGCAGTATTTT
CAVTGVGNTDTQYF
>TRBD1|TRBV20-1|many|TRBJ1-1
TGCAGTGCCCGGGGACAGGGGGACACTGAAGCTTTCTTT
CSARGQGDTEAFF
>NA|TRBV25-1|few|TRBJ2-3
TGTGCCAGCAGTGACCAGCGGGGCACAGATACGCAGTATTTT
CASSDQRGTDTQYF
>TRBD2|TRBV28|NA|TRBJ2-5
TGTGCCAGCAGTTTACGGACTAGCGGGGGGACGAGGGAGACCCAGTACTTC
CASSLRTSGGTRETQYF
>NA|TRBV20-1|NA|TRBJ1-4
TGCAGTGCTCCACACGCAACTAATGAAAAACTGTTTTTT
CSAPHATNEKLFF
>TRBD1|TRBV12-3/TRBV12-4|NA|TRBJ1-1
TGTGCCAGCAGTCGACAGGGACACACTGAAGCTTTCTTT
CASSRQGHTEAFF
>NA|TRBV7-2|NA|TRBJ2-3
TGTGCCGCCCTACGACGGGGGGCACCCTATACGCAGTATTTT
CAALRRGAPYTQYF
>TRBD2|TRBV2|NA|TRBJ2-1
TGTGCCAGCTGTCGACTCACTAGCGGGGGGGCCGGGTACAATGAGCAGTTCTTC
CASCRLTSGGAGYNEQFF
>NA|TRBV27|few|TRBJ1-1
TGTGCCAGCAGTTTATTTCCGGGACTGATGAACACTGAAGCTTTCTTT
CASSLFPGLMNTEAFF
>NA|TRBV7-6|NA|TRBJ2-5
TGTGCCAGCAGCCACTCCGGGGAGACCCAGTACTTC
CASSHSGETQYF
>NA|TRBV3-1|many|TRBJ1-1
TGTGCCAACTTTTTTAGTCCTATTGAAGCTTTCTTT
CANFFSPIEAFF
>NA|TRBV12-3/TRBV12-4|many|TRBJ2-3
TGTGCCAGCAGGGGGCCCAGAGGGGCAGATACGCAGTATTTT
CASRGPRGADTQYF
>NA|TRBV14|few|TRBJ2-6
TGTGCCAGCAGCCAAATGGGGCCGGCAGGGGCCAACGTCCTGACTTTC
CASSQMGPAGANVLTF
>TRBD1|TRBV11-2|NA|TRBJ1-4
TGTGCCAGCAGCTTAGTCCCGACAGGGGGGAGTGAAAAACTGTTTTTT
CASSLVPTGGSEKLFF
>NA|TRBV20-1|NA|TRBJ1-1
TGCAGTGCTAGAGCGACTTTGGGGAGGGGGACTGAAGCTTTCTTT
CSARATLGRGTEAFF
>TRBD2|TRBV7-9|NA|TRBJ2-1
TGTGCCAGCAGCTTAGGACAAGCGGGGGGGAGTGAGCAGTTCTTC
CASSLGQAGGSEQFF
>TRBD2|TRBV3-1|NA|TRBJ2-3
TGTGCCAGCAGCCAAGACTTACCGGGGGGGCCCACAGATACGCAGTATTTT
CASSQDLPGGPTDTQYF
>NA|TRBV19|NA|TRBJ1-1
TGTGCCAGTAGGCTCAGGGAGCACACTGAAGCTTTCTTT
CASRLREHTEAFF
>NA|TRBV28|few|TRBJ2-2
TGTGCCAGCACCAAGAACAGGAAAAGGAACACCGGGGAGCTGTTTTTT
CASTKNRKRNTGELFF
>TRBD2|TRBV12-3/TRBV12-4|few|TRBJ2-7
TGTGCCAGCAGCCGTAAGACTAGCAGCTCCTACGAGCAGTACTTC
CASSRKTSSSYEQYF
>NA|TRBV4-1|NA|TRBJ1-5
TGCGCCAGCAGCCAACCAGGAAACAATCAGCCCCAGCATTTT
CASSQPGNNQPQHF
>TRBD2|TRBV11-2|NA|TRBJ2-5
TGTGCCAGCAGCTTAGTTAGGAGACTAGCGGGAGTTATGAAGACCCAGTACTTC
CASSLVRRLAGVMKTQYF
>NA|TRBV24-1|many|TRBJ2-2
TGTGCCACCAGTGATTTTGGCGGTTATACCGGGGAGCTGTTTTTT
CATSDFGGYTGELFF
>TRBD2|TRBV29-1|many|TRBJ2-1
TGCAGCGTTTCTTGGGTGGGGCGGGGGGTTAACAATGAGCAGTTCTTC
CSVSWVGRGVNNEQFF
>NA|TRBV18|NA|TRBJ1-4
TGTGCCAGCTCATCCGTCGGTTGGGGGGTTGAAAAACTGTTTTTT
CASSSVGWGVEKLFF
>TRBD1|TRBV29-1|many|TRBJ2-3
TGCAGCGGGAAAAGGACAGGGGGCGGCTCGAGAAGAACAGATACGCAGTATTTT
CSGKRTGGGSRRTDTQYF
>TRBD1|TRBV28|NA|TRBJ1-1
TGTGCCAGCAGCCAGGGGGGTAGGGACACTGAAGCTTTCTTT
CASSQGGRDTEAFF
>TRBD1|TRBV5-1|few|TRBJ1-6
TGCGCCAGCAGCTTGGCGGCAGGGGGCAATTCACCCCTCCACTTT
CASSLAAGGNSPLHF
>TRBD1|TRBV10-3|few|TRBJ2-1
TGTGCCAGCGGGACAGGGGCTTCTAACTCCTACAATGAGCAGTTCTTC
CASGTGASNSYNEQFF
>TRBD1|TRBV18|few|TRBJ2-3
TGTGCCAGCTCACCACCGGCAGGGGGCTTACGAAAAGATACGCAGTATTTT
CASSPPAGGLRKDTQYF
>TRBD2|TRBV19|NA|TRBJ2-6
TGTGCCAGTAGTAACTTCGGGAGGTCTTCAGGGGCCAACGTCCTGACTTTC
CASSNFGRSSGANVLTF
>TRBD2|TRBV11-2|NA|TRBJ2-1
TGTGCCAGCAGCTCCAGGACTAGCGGGAGGGCCATAGCCAATGAGCAGTTCTTC
CASSSRTSGRAIANEQFF
>TRBD2|TRBV3-1|once|TRBJ2-3
TGTGCCAGCACCTCGGGAGCGGGGGGGCATAAAGATACGCAGTATTTT
CASTSGAGGHKDTQYF
>TRBD2|TRBV5-1|few|TRBJ2-1
TGCGCCAGCAGCTTGGCGGGGGGGTACTATGAGCAGTTCTTC
CASSLAGGYYEQFF
>NA|TRBV7-9|few|TRBJ1-1
TGTGCCAGCAGCCTCCCGTCATTCGGGAACACTGAAGCTTTCTTT
CASSLPSFGNTEAFF
>TRBD2|TRBV27|NA|TRBJ2-1
TGTGCCAGCAGTCCAAGGACTAGCGGGAGGAATTCCTACAATGAGCAGTTCTTC
CASSPRTSGRNSYNEQFF
>NA|TRBV12-3/TRBV12-4|NA|TRBJ2-2
TGTGCCAGCAGTTCAAAACAAAGTCGATACACCGGGGAGCTGTTTTTT
CASSSKQSRYTGELFF
>TRBD2|TRBV6-2/TRBV6-3|few|TRBJ2-1
TGTGCCAGCGGCATAGCGGGAGGAACCTACAATGAGCAGTTCTTC
CASGIAGGTYNEQFF
>NA|TRBV25-1|few|TRBJ2-5
TGTGCCAGCAGTGATCTTAGGCGACAAGAGACCCAGTACTTC
CASSDLRRQETQYF